The T cell receptor beta chain described here comes from a study of T-cell reconstitution after alpha-beta-depleted transplantation in children. The study, taken as a whole, reports: By one year post-transplant, T-cell counts and diversity largely arose from T cells that were newly produced. The high TCRbeta diversity at day 60 in some patients came from surviving recipient T cells and thymic progenitors. Reportedly, alpha-beta T cells present about two months post-transplant originated from several hundred expanded clones of graft origin.

Unique molecular identifiers were incorporated into the prepared TCRbeta library. TCRdb reprocessed the PCR reads with MiXCR, giving one entry per CDR3 protein. The table shows 780,000 or so distinct CDR3 sequences, with roughly 15% occurring only once. Germline V gene lookup returns CDR1 MNHEY and CDR2 SMNVEV (reference sequence). Trimming shortened V by 5 bases and J by 7 bases, and 21 bases separated the two germline ends. The CDR3 is 15 amino acids. Concerning this clonotype itself: Its matching antigen is unknown.

The chain couples TRBV27 to TRBJ2-7, with a possible D match to TRBD1 (6 bases). The receptor was isolated from a male patient aged 10 to 17 who had a stem cell transplant for acute lymphoblastic leukemia, so the T cells may come from the graft donor. This material consisted of PBMCs, mostly from graft donor cells, taken 360 days after TCRalphabeta/CD19-depleted stem cell transplant. CDR3 DNA: TGTGCCAGCAGTGCATCGACAGGACCTGTCGTGGAGCAGTACTTC. As protein: CASSASTGPVVEQYF.